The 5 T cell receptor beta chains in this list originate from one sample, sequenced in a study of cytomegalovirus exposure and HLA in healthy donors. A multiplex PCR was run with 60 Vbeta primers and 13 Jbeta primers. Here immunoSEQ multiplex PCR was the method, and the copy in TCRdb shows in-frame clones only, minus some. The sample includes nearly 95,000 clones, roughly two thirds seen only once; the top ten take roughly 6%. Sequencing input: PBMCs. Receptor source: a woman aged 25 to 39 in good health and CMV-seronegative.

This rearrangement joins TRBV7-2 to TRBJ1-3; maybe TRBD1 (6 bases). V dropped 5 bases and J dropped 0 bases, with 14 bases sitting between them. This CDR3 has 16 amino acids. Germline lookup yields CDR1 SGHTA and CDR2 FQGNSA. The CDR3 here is CASSPGGQLSGNTIYF. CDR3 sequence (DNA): TGTGCCAGCAGCCCCGGGGGGCAACTCTCTGGAAACACCATATATTTT.

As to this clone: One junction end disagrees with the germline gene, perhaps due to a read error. The CDR3 reads CATSEPDRAPTAQDF. In DNA, the CDR3 is TGTGCCACATCCGAGCCTGACAGGGCCCCCACAGCCCAGGATTTT. The rearrangement links TRBV28 to TRBJ1-5; TRBD1 agrees at 7 bases. The germline CDR1 and CDR2 sequences are MDHEN and SYDVKM. The CDR3 totals 15 residues.

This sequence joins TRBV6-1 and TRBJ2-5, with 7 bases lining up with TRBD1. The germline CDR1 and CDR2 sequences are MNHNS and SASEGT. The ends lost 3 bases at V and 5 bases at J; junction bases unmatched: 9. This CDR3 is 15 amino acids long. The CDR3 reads CASSDWTGLGETQYF. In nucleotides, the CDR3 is TGTGCCAGCAGTGACTGGACAGGTTTGGGGGAGACCCAGTACTTC.

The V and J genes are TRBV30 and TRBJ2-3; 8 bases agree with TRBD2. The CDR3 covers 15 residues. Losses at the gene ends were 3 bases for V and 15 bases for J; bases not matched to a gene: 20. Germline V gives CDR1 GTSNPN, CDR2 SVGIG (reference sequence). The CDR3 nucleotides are TGTGCCTGGAGGGGAAGCGGGGGCAGTCGGAACGCAGTATATTTT. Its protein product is CAWRGSGGSRNAVYF.

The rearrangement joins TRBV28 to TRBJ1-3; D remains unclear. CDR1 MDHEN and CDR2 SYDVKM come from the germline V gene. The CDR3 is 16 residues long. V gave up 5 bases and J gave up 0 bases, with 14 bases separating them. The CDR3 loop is CASSPSTHYSGNTIYF. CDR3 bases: TGTGCCAGCAGTCCCTCGACTCACTACTCTGGAAACACCATATATTTT.